The 13 T cell receptor beta chains listed next were all sequenced from one sample in a study of T cells in women clearing cervical HPV infection. The data were produced by immunoSEQ multiplex PCR, yet TCRdb's version contains in-frame clones alone and is incomplete. Its table lists 39,000 or so clones. The sample was blood buffy coat. These receptors were taken from a woman between 18 and 70 years old with a cervical HPV16 infection that either progressed to CIN3+ or cleared (not recorded which).

The covered CDR3 bases are TGCGCCAGCTATATGGGGGGGAACGGAGCCGATTACAATGAG. Its protein product is CASYMGGNGADYNE. The CDR3 in full is CASYMGGNGADYNEQFF. The genes are TRBV10-1 and TRBJ2-1; 7 bases match TRBD2. The sequenced fragment ends 3 residues before the CDR3 boundary, so the rest is inferred from the germline J gene. The CDR3 totals 17 residues. In germline, CDR1 is WNHNN, CDR2 SYGVQD (reference sequence). V trimming: 8 bases; J trimming: 4 bases; junction bases outside the gene matches: 17.

As concerns this clone: The sequenced fragment ends 3 residues before the CDR3 boundary, so the rest is inferred from the germline J gene. This chain connects TRBV29-1 to TRBJ1-4; maybe TRBD1 (5 bases). CDR3 size: 12 residues. The V end was cut by 6 bases, the J end by 5 bases, with 10 bases between. Per the germline V gene, CDR1 is SQVTM and CDR2 is ANQGSEA. The part of the CDR3 DNA that was read is TGCAGCGTCAGGGCAGGAAATGAAAAA. Encoded protein: CSVRAGNEK. The CDR3, in full, reads CSVRAGNEKLFF.

In the case of this clone: The CDR3 end falls 3 residues outside the read, so it is completed with the germline J gene. The chain is built from TRBV7-9 and TRBJ1-2; D gene unclear. This CDR3 contains 15 residues. Trimming took 2 bases from V and 5 from J, leaving 15 bases between them. Germline V gene sequence: CDR1 SEHNR, CDR2 FQNEAQ (reference sequence). The sequenced CDR3 bases are TGTGCCAGCAGCTTAAGGAGCGGCTCTTCATATGGC. It specifies CASSLRSGSSYG. The whole CDR3 protein reads CASSLRSGSSYGYTF.

As to this clone: The junction departs from germline at one end; a sequencing error may be responsible. The DNA ends 3 residues before the CDR3 does, and the rest of the CDR3 is filled in from the germline J gene. The chain combines TRBV19 with TRBJ1-3, with D possibly TRBD1 on 5 matching bases. This CDR3 region has 13 residues. The germline V gene encodes CDR1 LNHDA and CDR2 SQIVND (reference sequence). CDR3 bases read: TGTGCCAGTAGTTGGGGCTCTGGAAACACA. It translates to CASSWGSGNT. The complete CDR3 protein is CASSWGSGNTIYF. The full variable domain, in which reference TRBV19 and TRBJ1-3 provide the parts outside the CDR3, is DGGITQSPKYLFRKEGQNVTLSCEQNLNHDAMYWYRQDPGQGLRLIYYSQIVNDFQKGDIAEGYSVSREKKESFPLTVTSAQKNPTAFYLCASSWGSGNTIYFGEGSWLTVV.

Turning to this clone: The read ends 3 residues shy of where the CDR3 ends; the end is completed using the germline J gene. The rearrangement links TRBV20-1 to TRBJ1-2, with 8 bases fitting TRBD1. Germline CDR1 reads DFQATT; CDR2 reads SNEGSKA (reference sequence). With V trimmed by 5 bases and J by 4 bases, 9 bases remained unmatched. CDR3 length: 14 residues. Incomplete CDR3 DNA: TGCAGTGCTCGAACTGGACAGGGCCCCTATGGC. Translation gives CSARTGQGPYG. The complete CDR3 protein is CSARTGQGPYGYTF.

Of note for this clone: One end of the junction is discordant with germline, which a read error may explain. The CDR3 end is not reached by the read, which stops 3 residues before it; the germline J gene fills it in. In the same sample, other DNA sequences code for this CDR3. The rearrangement links TRBV7-9 to TRBJ1-3; a possible D gene is TRBD1 (5 bases). The V gene's germline CDR1 is SEHNR and CDR2 FQNEAQ (reference sequence). This CDR3 is built from 12 residues. The DNA read from the CDR3 is TGTGCCAGCAGCTTGAGGGGAAACACG. Amino acids: CASSLRGNT. In full, the CDR3 reads CASSLRGNTIYF.

As to this clone: The read gets to within 3 residues of the CDR3 end, and the germline J gene fills in the rest. The V and J genes are TRBV5-1 and TRBJ1-1; TRBD1 matches 12 bases. Germline V gene lookup returns CDR1 SGHRS and CDR2 YFSETQ. The CDR3 covers 15 residues. CDR3 amino acids: CASSSWGQGADEAFF. CDR3 DNA (partial): TGCGCCAGCAGCTCCTGGGGACAGGGGGCGGACGAA.

Points on this clone: The read gets to within 3 residues of the CDR3 end, and the germline J gene fills in the rest. The chain carries TRBV5-4 and TRBJ2-4; 7 nucleotides match TRBD2. Germline V gives CDR1 SGHNT, CDR2 YYREEE (reference sequence). The V segment lost 4 bases and the J segment 7 bases; nucleotides outside the gene matches: 8. The CDR3 has 14 residues. Partial CDR3 DNA: TGTGCCAGCAGCGGGGAAGGACTAGGGAACATT. Translated: CASSGEGLGNI. The whole CDR3 protein reads CASSGEGLGNIQYF.

Note on this clone: Read data end 3 residues before the CDR3 end; the end is taken from the germline J gene. The chain carries TRBV6-1 and TRBJ2-7; maybe TRBD1 (6 bases). This CDR3 is built from 14 residues. Trimming removed 2 bases from V and 5 bases from J, with 13 bases in between. Germline V gives CDR1 MNHNS, CDR2 SASEGT. The CDR3 region is CASSEMGRGHEQYF. The sequenced CDR3 bases are TGTGCCAGCAGTGAAATGGGCAGGGGCCACGAG.

As to this clone: The CDR3 end is not reached by the read, which stops 3 residues before it; the germline J gene fills it in. The V gene is TRBV5-1, the J gene TRBJ1-1; D is ambiguous. This CDR3 spans 16 amino acids. Germline V gene sequence: CDR1 SGHRS, CDR2 YFSETQ. The V and J ends lost 2 bases and 0 bases respectively, with 14 bases between them. Incomplete CDR3 DNA: TGCGCCAGCAGCTTACTCTTCGACACGTTGAACACTGAA. Amino acid sequence: CASSLLFDTLNTE. The whole CDR3 is CASSLLFDTLNTEAFF.

Note on this clone: The CDR3 end lies 3 residues beyond the end of the read and is filled in from the germline J gene. The rearrangement links TRBV7-2 to TRBJ2-5, with 8 bases that match TRBD1. The trim removed 6 bases at V and 4 bases at J, leaving 4 bases unmatched. Germline lookup yields CDR1 SGHTA and CDR2 FQGNSA. This CDR3 spans 13 amino acids. The DNA read from the CDR3 is TGTGCCAGCAGTTGGACAGGGAGAGAGACC. As protein: CASSWTGRET. The complete CDR3 reads CASSWTGRETQYF.

A note on this clone: The CDR3 extends 3 residues past the end of the read, so its final part is completed from the germline J gene. This chain links TRBV30 with TRBJ2-2; D may be TRBD2 (6 bases). The CDR3 loop spans 15 amino acids. Germline lookup yields CDR1 GTSNPN and CDR2 SVGIG (reference sequence). CDR3 region: CAWRSGDSGANVLFF. CDR3 DNA (partial): TGTGCCTGGAGGTCTGGGGACTCTGGGGCCAACGTG.

This clone counts as medium-sized (0.01 to 0.1%) by frequency. The read ends 3 residues early relative to the CDR3; the germline J gene fills the gap. This chain joins TRBV10-3 and TRBJ2-4; D gene unclear. Germline V gene sequence: CDR1 ENHRY, CDR2 SYGVKD. With 2 bases removed from V and 3 bases from J, the gap between germline ends came to 11 bases. This CDR3 has 15 amino acids. The CDR3 bases that were read are TGTGCCATCAGTGAGGATATCCAGAACAAAAACATT. It encodes CAISEDIQNKNI. The complete CDR3 reads CAISEDIQNKNIQYF.